These 28 T cell receptor beta chains originate from one sample sequenced in a study of blood T cells in healthy people across ages. Next came a second PCR, run for about 7 to 12 cycles, which used a sample-barcoded 5' primer along with a J-beta primer mix. From the 5' RACE reads, TCRdb called clonotypes with MiXCR, one entry per CDR3 protein. The sample shows about 1.8 million distinct CDR3 sequences, about 50% of them seen only once. Sequencing used blood. These receptors originate from a woman aged 40 to 50 in good health.

The chain uses TRBV7-2 and TRBJ2-7; no reliable D call. The CDR3 is made up of 16 amino acids. V was pared by 0 bases and J by 1 base, with 13 bases between. Germline V gene data show CDR1 as SGHTA and CDR2 as FQGNSA. For the CDR3, the DNA is TGTGCCAGCAGCTTAGCTGGACGTACTGGATCCTACGAGCAGTACTTC. It encodes CASSLAGRTGSYEQYF.

V and J are TRBV10-3 and TRBJ1-2; D perhaps matches TRBD1 (5 bases). Trimming stripped 0 bases from V and 3 bases from J, with 11 bases between. Germline CDR1 reads ENHRY; CDR2 reads SYGVKD. This CDR3 spans 15 amino acids. The CDR3 region is CAISESAGADYGYTF. The DNA for the CDR3 is TGTGCCATCAGTGAGTCGGCCGGGGCAGACTATGGCTACACCTTC.

The chain couples TRBV9 to TRBJ2-1; D is possibly TRBD1 (6 bases). V lost 4 bases and J lost 3, with 26 bases in between. The CDR3 runs to 19 residues. Germline values: CDR1 SGDLS, CDR2 YYNGEE. CDR3 amino acids: CASSPSLRLGHKLYNEQFF. CDR3 DNA sequence: TGTGCCAGCAGCCCCTCCCTGCGGTTGGGACACAAACTCTACAATGAGCAGTTCTTC.

The chain uses TRBV12-3 or TRBV12-4 and TRBJ2-7; 10 bases align to TRBD1. TRBJ2-5 matches the DNA end more closely, so the J call is doubtful. The CDR3 has 15 residues. The CDR3 sequence: CASSYGDRGGETQYF. The CDR3 DNA sequence: TGTGCCAGCAGTTACGGGGACAGGGGCGGGGAGACCCAGTACTTC.

The chain uses TRBV5-1 and TRBJ2-5; D possibly corresponds to TRBD1 (6 bases). CDR1 and CDR2 (germline): SGHRS, YFSETQ. Trimming cost V 4 bases and J 5 bases, with 15 bases left between them. The CDR3 contains 14 residues. The CDR3 protein is CASSVTGSAETQYF. DNA of the CDR3: TGCGCCAGCAGCGTCACAGGGTCCGCGGAGACCCAGTACTTC.

This clonotype occurred a few times. The gene calls are TRBV14 and TRBJ2-1; D perhaps matches TRBD1 (5 bases). Judging by the DNA end, TRBJ2-7 fits better; the J call may be wrong. The CDR3 has 14 residues. Per the germline V gene, CDR1 is SGHDN and CDR2 is FVKESK. The CDR3 DNA follows: TGTGCCAGCAGCCAGTCAGGACAAACCTACGAGCAGTACTTC. It specifies CASSQSGQTYEQYF.

This clonotype was seen many times. The rearrangement joins TRBV28 to TRBJ2-3; the match to TRBD1 covers 7 bases. Per germline, CDR1 MDHEN and CDR2 SYDVKM. This CDR3 spans 15 amino acids. Trimming cost V 5 bases and J 1 base; bases outside gene matches: 6. The CDR3 spells CASSLRQGRTDTQYF. The CDR3 nucleotides are TGTGCCAGCAGTCTCCGACAGGGACGCACAGATACGCAGTATTTT.

This clonotype came up a few times. The genes are TRBV10-3 and TRBJ2-1; 9 nucleotides line up with TRBD2. Germline V CDR1 and CDR2: ENHRY, SYGVKD. There are 15 residues in the CDR3. The V segment lost 2 bases and the J segment 5 bases; nucleotides outside the gene matches: 4. CDR3 bases: TGTGCCATCAGTGAGGTAATAGCGGGGGACAATGAGCAGTTCTTC. Amino acids: CAISEVIAGDNEQFF.

V is TRBV15 and J is TRBJ1-4; no clear D. Germline V gives CDR1 LNHNV, CDR2 YYDKDF (reference sequence). V shed 7 bases and J shed 0 bases, with 9 bases lying between them. The CDR3 spans 14 residues. CDR3 nucleotides: TGTGCCACCATTGCATCTGCAACTAATGAAAAACTGTTTTTT. This translates into CATIASATNEKLFF. Based on the CDR3 plus reference TRBV15 and TRBJ1-4, the full variable domain is DAMVIQNPRYQVTQFGKPVTLSCSQTLNHNVMYWYQQKSSQAPKLLFHYYDKDFNNEADTPDNFQSRRPNTSFCFLDIRSPGLGDTAMYLCATIASATNEKLFFGSGTQLSVL.

The chain recombines TRBV7-2 with TRBJ2-1, with TRBD2 identical over 7 bases. This CDR3 spans 13 amino acids. CDR1 is SGHTA, CDR2 FQGNSA, per germline. With 11 bases clipped from V and 2 bases from J, the junction kept 6 bases outside the gene matches. Here the CDR3 DNA reads TGTGCCGCGGGGACTACGACCTACAATGAGCAGTTCTTC. Translating gives CAAGTTTYNEQFF. Full variable domain (rest looked up from reference TRBV7-2 and TRBJ2-1): GAGVSQSPSNKVTEKGKDVELRCDPISGHTALYWYRQSLGQGLEFLIYFQGNSAPDKSGLPSDRFSAERTGGSVSTLTIQRTQQEDSAVYLCAAGTTTYNEQFFGPGTRLTVL.

This clonotype was recorded a few times. The chain joins TRBV7-9 to TRBJ2-6; 8 bases match TRBD1. The CDR3 consists of 16 residues. Germline CDR1 and CDR2: SEHNR and FQNEAQ (reference sequence). V dropped 6 bases and J dropped 2; count of bases not matched to a gene: 6. The DNA of the CDR3 is TGTGCCAGCAGTCCATTGACAGGGGCTGGGGCCAACGTCCTGACTTTC. Its protein product is CASSPLTGAGANVLTF.

V is TRBV9 and J is TRBJ2-5; TRBD1 agrees at 9 bases. The CDR3 contains 15 residues. After removal of 3 bases from V and 5 bases from J, the junction contained 8 bases not matched to a gene. The germline V gene has CDR1 SGDLS and CDR2 YYNGEE. The CDR3 nucleotides read TGTGCCAGCAGCGCAAGGACAGGGGTGTTGGAGACCCAGTACTTC. It is translated as CASSARTGVLETQYF. Filled out from reference TRBV9 and TRBJ2-5, the complete variable domain reads DSGVTQTPKHLITATGQRVTLRCSPRSGDLSVYWYQQSLDQGLQFLIQYYNGEERAKGNILERFSAQQFPDLHSELNLSSLELGDSALYFCASSARTGVLETQYFGPGTRLLVL.

This clonotype was observed a handful of times. The V and J genes are TRBV4-1 and TRBJ1-2; D is uncertain. In germline, CDR1 is MGHRA, CDR2 YSYEKL. V lost 2 bases, J lost 2 bases, and 12 bases lay in between. The CDR3 spans 15 residues. CDR3 in amino acids: CASSQRIVLNYGYTF. CDR3 sequence (DNA): TGCGCCAGCAGCCAAAGGATCGTCCTCAACTATGGCTACACCTTC.

This clonotype was picked up many times. This chain joins TRBV29-1 and TRBJ2-7; TRBD1 matches 8 bases. The germline V gene has CDR1 SQVTM and CDR2 ANQGSEA. V dropped 1 base and J dropped 4; count of bases not matched to a gene: 3. CDR3 length: 13 amino acids. The CDR3 loop is CSVEGTGRYEQYF. The DNA for the CDR3 is TGCAGCGTTGAAGGGACAGGGCGGTACGAGCAGTACTTC.

This clonotype was counted between two and nine times. The V gene is TRBV7-2, the J gene TRBJ2-5; 9 nucleotides line up with TRBD1. CDR3 length equals 14 residues. V lost 7 bases and J lost 5; bases outside the gene matches: 8. CDR1 SGHTA and CDR2 FQGNSA come from the germline V gene. The chain's CDR3 is CASTKDRGHETQYF. The CDR3 region has the DNA TGTGCCAGCACCAAGGACAGGGGACACGAGACCCAGTACTTC.

This clonotype was detected a few times. The gene calls are TRBV28 and TRBJ2-3; 15 bases map to TRBD2. Trimming at V came to 4 bases and at J to 7 bases, leaving 6 bases not matched to a gene. The CDR3 length is 16 residues. Germline V gene lookup returns CDR1 MDHEN and CDR2 SYDVKM. The CDR3 region is CASSSRTSGGVNTQYF. As DNA, the CDR3 is TGTGCCAGCAGTTCTCGGACTAGCGGGGGGGTAAATACGCAGTATTTT. Filled out from reference TRBV28 and TRBJ2-3, the complete variable domain reads DVKVTQSSRYLVKRTGEKVFLECVQDMDHENMFWYRQDPGLGLRLIYFSYDVKMKEKGDIPEGYSVSREKKERFSLILESASTNQTSMYLCASSSRTSGGVNTQYFGPGTRLTVL.

The chain uses TRBV2 and TRBJ1-2, with TRBD1 matching 9 bases. Germline V CDR1 and CDR2: SNHLY, FYNNEI. V lost 4 bases to trimming and J lost 5 bases; unmatched junction nucleotides: 5. CDR3 length: 14 residues. This CDR3 reads CASSVVGTGYGYTF. The CDR3 coding sequence is TGTGCCAGCAGTGTGGTAGGGACAGGGTATGGCTACACCTTC.

This sequence joins TRBV7-9 and TRBJ1-1; TRBD1 matches at 10 bases. V shed 5 bases and J 5 bases; nucleotides not matched to a gene: 8. The CDR3 is 15 amino acids. Germline V gene lookup returns CDR1 SEHNR and CDR2 FQNEAQ (reference sequence). The CDR3: CASSGGTGVETEAFF. The CDR3 nucleotides read TGTGCCAGCAGCGGAGGGACAGGGGTGGAGACTGAAGCTTTCTTT.

This clonotype was found a few times. The chain carries TRBV4-3 and TRBJ1-2; unclear D gene. The CDR3 runs 13 residues. Germline values: CDR1 LGHNA, CDR2 YSLEER. V lost 1 base to trimming and J lost 7 bases, with 10 bases between them. The CDR3 nucleotides read TGCGCCAGCAGCCAAGGAACAGAGGCTGGCTACACCTTC. Encoded protein: CASSQGTEAGYTF.

This chain uses TRBV20-1 with TRBJ2-1; 9 positions match TRBD2. Germline lookup yields CDR1 DFQATT and CDR2 SNEGSKA (reference sequence). V dropped 6 bases and J dropped 2; count of bases not matched to a gene: 2. The CDR3 covers 13 residues. CDR3 sequence reads: CSAGTSPYNEQFF. For the CDR3, the DNA is TGCAGTGCGGGGACTAGCCCCTACAATGAGCAGTTCTTC.

This clonotype showed up just a few times. V gene TRBV28 combines with J gene TRBJ2-3, with D possibly being TRBD1 or TRBD2 (5 bases each). V gave up 6 bases and J gave up 2 bases, with 9 bases separating them. Germline V lookup: CDR1 MDHEN, CDR2 SYDVKM. The CDR3 covers 13 residues. CDR3 nucleotide sequence: TGTGCCAGCAGCCGGGACGCCACAGATACGCAGTATTTT. Its translation is CASSRDATDTQYF.

The chain carries TRBV6-2 or TRBV6-3 and TRBJ1-2, with D perhaps matching TRBD1 (6 bases). This CDR3 contains 15 residues. Germline assignment: CDR1 MNHEY and CDR2 SVGEGT. The ends were cut back, 6 bases at V and 5 bases at J, with 19 bases in the middle. CDR3 coding DNA: TGTGCCAGCAGCCCAGGGGCCAGCTCGGGATATGGCTACACCTTC. Translating it yields CASSPGASSGYGYTF.

The V call is TRBV28, the J call TRBJ2-7; D might be TRBD1 (6 bases). From germline, CDR1 is MDHEN and CDR2 SYDVKM. CDR3 length: 15 residues. V was clipped by 1 base and J by 1 base, with 11 bases between them. The CDR3 loop is CASSLSTRGSYEQYF. In DNA form, the CDR3 reads TGTGCCAGCAGTTTATCTACCAGGGGATCCTACGAGCAGTACTTC.

V usage is TRBV4-2 and J usage is TRBJ2-7, with D perhaps matching TRBD1 or TRBD2 (6 bases each). CDR1 LGHNA and CDR2 YNFKEQ come from the germline V gene. V shed 1 base and J shed 2 bases, with 15 bases lying between them. CDR3 length: 16 residues. In nucleotides, the CDR3 is TGTGCCAGCAGCCAAGTTGGGGGCCGGGAGACCTACGAGCAGTACTTC. Protein sequence: CASSQVGGRETYEQYF.

CDR3: CASSQVWADTQYF. The CDR3 DNA follows: TGCGCCAGCAGCCAAGTATGGGCGGATACGCAGTATTTT. V gene TRBV4-1 combines with J gene TRBJ2-3; no reliable D call. The V gene's germline CDR1 is MGHRA and CDR2 YSYEKL. V was shortened by 1 base and J by 6 bases, with 8 bases between the two germline ends. The CDR3 has 13 amino acids.

This clonotype was counted only a few times. The rearrangement joins TRBV27 to TRBJ2-4, with D perhaps TRBD1 (5 bases). The CDR3 has 17 amino acids. CDR1 is MNHEY, CDR2 SMNVEV, per germline (reference sequence). Trimming shortened V by 6 bases and J by 7 bases, and 25 bases separated the two germline ends. The CDR3 region is CASSPGFLKGNRNIQYF. The CDR3 bases are TGTGCCAGCAGCCCCGGGTTTCTTAAGGGGAATAGGAACATTCAGTACTTC.

The chain joins TRBV6-2 or TRBV6-3 to TRBJ2-1; D may be TRBD2 (5 bases). Germline V gene data show CDR1 as MNHEY and CDR2 as SVGEGT. There are 16 residues in the CDR3. Trimming removed 6 bases at V and 4 bases at J, with 19 bases between. CDR3 in DNA: TGTGCCAGCAGAATAGGCGGGTTGATACAGTACAATGAGCAGTTCTTC. It encodes CASRIGGLIQYNEQFF.

J is TRBJ2-1 and V is TRBV9, with a possible D match to TRBD2 (5 bases). The V and J ends lost 3 bases and 8 bases respectively, with 18 bases between them. The germline V gene encodes CDR1 SGDLS and CDR2 YYNGEE. The CDR3 covers 15 residues. The CDR3 sequence is CASSATGRNGDEQFF. The CDR3 DNA reads as TGTGCCAGCAGCGCCACCGGTAGAAACGGGGATGAGCAGTTCTTC.